A single sample is the source of the 18 T cell receptor beta chains below, sequenced in a study of cytomegalovirus exposure and HLA in healthy donors. Repertoires were generated with immunoSEQ multiplex PCR, while TCRdb's copy carries only in-frame clones and drops some. This sample carries some 83,000 clones, 94% of them seen once, and the ten largest clones take approximately 2.1%. The sequencing input was PBMCs. These receptors came from a woman aged 18 to 35 in good health and CMV-seronegative.

This clone was recorded once. This sequence joins TRBV27 and TRBJ1-1, with 8 bases fitting TRBD1. CDR3 length equals 14 residues. Trimming at V came to 4 bases and at J to 1 base, leaving 2 bases not matched to a gene. CDR1 is MNHEY, CDR2 SMNVEV, per germline (reference sequence). The CDR3 sequence is CASSSGQGNTEAFF. The CDR3 DNA reads TGTGCCAGCAGTTCAGGACAGGGGAACACTGAAGCTTTCTTT.

This clone occurred a few times. V is TRBV7-6 and J is TRBJ2-1; TRBD1 aligns across 10 bases. V lost 5 bases to trimming and J lost 4 bases; unmatched junction nucleotides: 8. Germline CDR1 is SGHVS and CDR2 is FNYEAQ. This CDR3 comprises 16 residues. The CDR3: CASSPGDRGGYNEQFF. The CDR3, as DNA: TGTGCCAGCAGCCCAGGGGACAGGGGCGGATACAATGAGCAGTTCTTC.

The genes are TRBV2 and TRBJ2-7, with D possibly matching TRBD2 (6 bases). Germline CDR1 reads SNHLY; CDR2 reads FYNNEI. With 5 bases removed from V and 7 bases from J, the gap between germline ends came to 15 bases. The CDR3 runs 13 residues. The CDR3 sequence: CASSFREEFEQYF. In nucleotides, the CDR3 is TGTGCCAGCAGTTTCAGGGAGGAATTTGAGCAGTACTTC.

This clone has just one count. This chain's CDR3 is CASSEGTGDTGELFF. CDR3 in DNA: TGTGCCAGCAGTGAAGGGACAGGGGACACCGGGGAGCTGTTTTTT. This chain connects TRBV6-1 to TRBJ2-2; TRBD1 matches at 9 bases. V dropped 1 base and J dropped 3; count of bases not matched to a gene: 0. CDR3 size: 15 residues. The germline V gene encodes CDR1 MNHNS and CDR2 SASEGT.

DNA for the CDR3: TGTGCCAGTGAGGGGAGCGGGAGCTCCTACAATGAGCAGTTCTTC. It yields the protein CASEGSGSSYNEQFF. This chain uses TRBV6-1 with TRBJ2-1, with 8 bases aligning to TRBD2. Germline lookup yields CDR1 MNHNS and CDR2 SASEGT. The CDR3 spans 15 residues. After removal of 9 bases from V and 0 bases from J, the junction contained 7 bases not matched to a gene.

V gene TRBV7-9 combines with J gene TRBJ2-1, with 10 bases lining up with TRBD2. The length of the CDR3 is 19 residues. J lost 5 bases, V lost 1 base, and 14 bases had no gene match. Germline V CDR1 and CDR2: SEHNR, FQNEAQ (reference sequence). CDR3 sequence (DNA): TGTGCCAGCAGCTTAGTCGGCCTAGCGGGAGATACGCGGGACAATGAGCAGTTCTTC. Residues: CASSLVGLAGDTRDNEQFF. The full variable domain, its missing parts supplied by reference TRBV7-9 and TRBJ2-1, is DTGVSQNPRHKITKRGQNVTFRCDPISEHNRLYWYRQTLGQGPEFLTYFQNEAQLEKSRLLSDRFSAERPKGSFSTLEIQRTEQGDSAMYLCASSLVGLAGDTRDNEQFFGPGTRLTVL.

The chain combines TRBV7-9 with TRBJ2-5, with D possibly being TRBD1 (6 bases). V was clipped by 4 bases and J by 0 bases, with 15 bases between them. Germline values: CDR1 SEHNR, CDR2 FQNEAQ (reference sequence). The CDR3 totals 16 residues. The chain's CDR3 is CASSSTGTRDQETQYF. CDR3 nucleotide sequence: TGTGCCAGCAGCTCCACAGGGACCCGAGACCAAGAGACCCAGTACTTC.

The chain is built from TRBV7-2 and TRBJ1-3; a possible D gene is TRBD1 (6 bases). CDR1 and CDR2 from the germline V gene are SGHTA and FQGNSA. CDR3 length: 14 amino acids. Trimming pared 5 bases from V and 8 bases from J, leaving 16 bases between. This CDR3 is CASSLRTPGDTIYF. CDR3 coding DNA: TGTGCCAGCAGCCTCCGGACCCCAGGGGACACCATATATTTT.

The chain carries TRBV29-1 and TRBJ1-1, with a possible D match to TRBD1 (6 bases). The germline gives CDR1 SQVTM, CDR2 ANQGSEA. Trimming removed 7 bases from V and 0 bases from J, with 12 bases in between. CDR3 length: 13 amino acids. The CDR3 region is CSATTGMNTEAFF. Written as DNA, the CDR3 is TGCAGCGCCACGACAGGCATGAACACTGAAGCTTTCTTT.

The rearrangement links TRBV10-2 to TRBJ2-3; TRBD2 matches at 11 bases. The CDR3 loop spans 15 amino acids. Germline lookup yields CDR1 WSHSY and CDR2 SAAADI. V lost 6 bases to trimming and J lost 1 base; unmatched junction nucleotides: 3. The CDR3 protein is CASRLAGGGTDTQYF. The CDR3 coding sequence is TGCGCCAGCAGGCTAGCGGGAGGAGGCACAGATACGCAGTATTTT.

The chain has TRBV5-1 and TRBJ2-7; D gene uncertain. The CDR3 contains 16 residues. V gave up 5 bases and J gave up 2 bases, with 20 bases separating them. CDR1 and CDR2 from the germline V gene are SGHRS and YFSETQ. In DNA form, the CDR3 reads TGCGCCAGCAGTCCAACTTGGGCAGACGACGCCTACGAGCAGTACTTC. Residues: CASSPTWADDAYEQYF.

This rearrangement joins TRBV27 to TRBJ1-2; 9 bases agree with TRBD1. With V trimmed by 2 bases and J by 3 bases, 13 bases remained unmatched. The length of the CDR3 is 18 residues. CDR1 and CDR2 from the germline V gene are MNHEY and SMNVEV (reference sequence). The CDR3 loop reads CASSLLGQGDLSDYGYTF. As DNA, the CDR3 is TGTGCCAGCAGTTTACTGGGACAGGGAGATTTATCGGACTATGGCTACACCTTC.

V usage is TRBV1 and J usage is TRBJ1-5. TRBV1 is labeled a pseudogene. The CDR3 runs to 14 residues. The chain's CDR3 is CTSSQPLGTRPQHF. The DNA for the CDR3 is TGCACCAGCAGCCAACCCCTAGGTACTCGGCCCCAGCATTTT.

This chain uses TRBV28 with TRBJ2-2; TRBD1 aligns across 10 bases. The CDR3 has 14 residues. Germline V gives CDR1 MDHEN, CDR2 SYDVKM. Trimming cost V 6 bases and J 5 bases; bases outside gene matches: 3. The CDR3 sequence is CASRTGGRTGELFF. CDR3 DNA: TGTGCCAGCAGGACAGGGGGCCGGACCGGGGAGCTGTTTTTT.

The chain links TRBV27 to TRBJ1-4; a possible D gene is TRBD1 (6 bases). The CDR3 extends over 15 amino acids. CDR1 and CDR2 (germline): MNHEY, SMNVEV (reference sequence). Trimming left V 0 bases short and J 3 bases short, with 8 bases between. The CDR3 coding sequence is TGTGCCAGCAGTTTATCGACAGGTCCTAATGAAAAACTGTTTTTT. This encodes CASSLSTGPNEKLFF.

V is TRBV11-2 and J is TRBJ2-3; TRBD2 aligns across 13 bases. The CDR3 loop spans 17 amino acids. J lost 0 bases, V lost 3 bases, and 3 bases had no gene match. Germline V gene data show CDR1 as SGHAT and CDR2 as FQNNGV. The CDR3 sequence is CASSFRTSGSSTDTQYF. CDR3 DNA: TGTGCCAGCAGCTTCAGGACTAGCGGGAGCAGCACAGATACGCAGTATTTT.

V and J are TRBV20-1 and TRBJ2-1; a weak D match, TRBD1 (5 bases). Trimming shortened V by 6 bases and J by 4 bases, and 7 bases separated the two germline ends. This CDR3 is 11 amino acids long. The germline CDR1 and CDR2 sequences are DFQATT and SNEGSKA (reference sequence). CDR3 in amino acids: CSARAYNEQFF. CDR3 sequence (DNA): TGCAGTGCCAGGGCGTACAATGAGCAGTTCTTC.

The rearrangement uses TRBV28 and TRBJ1-5; TRBD1 matches 7 bases. The CDR3 has 12 residues. After removal of 6 bases from V and 6 bases from J, the junction contained 2 bases not matched to a gene. Germline V lookup: CDR1 MDHEN, CDR2 SYDVKM. The CDR3 sequence: CASSTGVQPQHF. The CDR3 DNA is TGTGCCAGCAGCACAGGGGTTCAGCCCCAGCATTTT. Complete variable domain (other parts from reference TRBV28 and TRBJ1-5): DVKVTQSSRYLVKRTGEKVFLECVQDMDHENMFWYRQDPGLGLRLIYFSYDVKMKEKGDIPEGYSVSREKKERFSLILESASTNQTSMYLCASSTGVQPQHFGDGTRLSIL.